This TCR beta chain was sequenced in a study of blood T cell repertoires in COVID-19. The wider study: PBMCs, B-cell-depleted T cells, or T cells provided the cDNA or gDNA that made up the material.

Germline assignment: CDR1 MNHEY and CDR2 SVGEGT. V dropped 5 bases and J dropped 11 bases, with 15 bases sitting between them. This CDR3 is 13 amino acids long. The table lists this clone with a few counts. In the original analysis: Cell counts per sample came from amplifying reference gene primers. Data came from immunoSEQ multiplex PCR; TCRdb stores just in-frame clones and leaves some out. The V and J calls and clone size come from that table; D and trimming were worked out from the DNA. Found here are about 60,000 clones, approximately 86% of them singletons; the top ten hold less than 8.5%. The TCR sequence derives from a man aged 55-75 years with acute or convalescent COVID-19. The specimen sequenced was peripheral blood. J is TRBJ1-4 and V is TRBV6-2 or TRBV6-3, with D uncertain. CDR3 sequence (DNA): TGTGCCAGCAGTCAGAACGACGGGAGGAAACTGTTTTTT. Its protein product is CASSQNDGRKLFF.